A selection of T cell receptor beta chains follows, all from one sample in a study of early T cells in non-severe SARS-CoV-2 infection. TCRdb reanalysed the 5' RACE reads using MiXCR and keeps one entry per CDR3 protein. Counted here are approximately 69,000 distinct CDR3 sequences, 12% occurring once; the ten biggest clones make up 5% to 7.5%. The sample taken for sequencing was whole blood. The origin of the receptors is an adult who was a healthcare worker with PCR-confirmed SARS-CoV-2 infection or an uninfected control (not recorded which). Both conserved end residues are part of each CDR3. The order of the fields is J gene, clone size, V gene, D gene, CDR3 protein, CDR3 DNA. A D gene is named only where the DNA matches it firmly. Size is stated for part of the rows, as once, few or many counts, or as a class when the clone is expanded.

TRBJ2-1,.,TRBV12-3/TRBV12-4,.,CASSATHGLNEQFF,TGTGCCAGCAGCGCAACCCACGGCCTAAATGAGCAGTTCTTC
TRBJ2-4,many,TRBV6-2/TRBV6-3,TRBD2,CASSSERLAGAKREYF,TGTGCCAGCAGTTCCGAGAGACTAGCGGGGGCTAAAAGGGAGTACTTC
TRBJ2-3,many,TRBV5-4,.,CASSLVPPVGGARTDTQYF,TGTGCCAGCAGCTTGGTACCCCCCGTCGGGGGAGCCCGCACAGATACGCAGTATTTT
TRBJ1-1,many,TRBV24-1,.,CATSEPAANTEAFF,TGTGCCACCAGTGAACCAGCCGCGAACACTGAAGCTTTCTTT
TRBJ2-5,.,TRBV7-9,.,CASSPDSGGVETQYF,TGTGCCAGCAGCCCCGACTCCGGAGGTGTAGAGACCCAGTACTTC
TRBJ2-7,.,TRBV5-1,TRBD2,CASSLQAGNYEQYF,TGCGCCAGCAGCTTACAAGCGGGGAATTACGAGCAGTACTTC
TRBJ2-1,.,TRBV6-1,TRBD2,CASSERRGGSASSYNEQFF,TGTGCCAGCAGTGAAAGGCGCGGGGGATCCGCGAGCTCCTACAATGAGCAGTTCTTC
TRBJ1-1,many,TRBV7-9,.,CASSLVGLNTEAFF,TGTGCCAGCAGCTTAGTCGGTTTGAACACTGAAGCTTTCTTT
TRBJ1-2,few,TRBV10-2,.,CASGKSGVIGYTF,TGCGCCAGCGGAAAATCAGGGGTGATTGGCTACACCTTC
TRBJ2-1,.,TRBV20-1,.,CSARDGVAVYNEQFF,TGCAGTGCTAGAGATGGAGTTGCAGTTTACAATGAGCAGTTCTTC
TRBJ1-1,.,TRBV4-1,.,CASTFSAGASMNTEAFF,TGCGCCAGCACATTCTCAGCAGGAGCTTCCATGAACACTGAAGCTTTCTTT
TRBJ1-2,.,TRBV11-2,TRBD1,CASSLVTGDSDF,TGTGCCAGCAGCTTAGTGACAGGGGACTCTGACTTC
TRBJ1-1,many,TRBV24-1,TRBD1,CATSESSRGGTEAFF,TGTGCCACCAGCGAGAGTAGCAGGGGGGGAACTGAAGCTTTCTTT
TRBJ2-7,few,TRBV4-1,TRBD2,CASSPWTSLGEQYF,TGCGCCAGCAGCCCATGGACTAGCCTTGGCGAGCAGTACTTC
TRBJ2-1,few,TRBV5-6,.,CASSSIGDEQFF,TGTGCCAGCAGCTCTATTGGCGATGAGCAGTTCTTC
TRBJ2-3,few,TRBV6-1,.,CASSSRQLKLTDTQYF,TGTGCCAGCAGTAGCCGACAGTTGAAACTCACAGATACGCAGTATTTT
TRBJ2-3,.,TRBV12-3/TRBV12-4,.,CASSPDTSDTQYF,TGTGCCAGCAGCCCGGACACTTCAGATACGCAGTATTTT
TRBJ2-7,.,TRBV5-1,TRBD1,CASRGQGAGEQYF,TGCGCCAGCCGGGGACAGGGGGCGGGAGAGCAGTACTTC
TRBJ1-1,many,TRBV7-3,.,CASSSEMNTEAFF,TGTGCCAGCAGCTCAGAGATGAACACTGAAGCTTTCTTT
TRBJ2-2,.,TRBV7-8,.,CASIKYLGTGELFF,TGTGCCAGCATTAAATACCTCGGCACCGGGGAGCTGTTTTTT
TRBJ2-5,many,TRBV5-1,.,CASSVLRGSQETQYF,TGCGCCAGCAGCGTGTTAAGGGGATCCCAAGAGACCCAGTACTTC
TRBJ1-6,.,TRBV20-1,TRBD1,CSAPTSGTGDSPLHF,TGCAGTGCGCCAACGTCCGGGACAGGGGACTCACCCCTCCACTTT
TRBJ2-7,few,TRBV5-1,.,CASSSSGQLPYEQYF,TGCGCCAGCAGCTCCTCCGGACAGCTTCCCTACGAGCAGTACTTC
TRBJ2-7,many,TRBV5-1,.,CASSSGASYEQYF,TGCGCCAGCAGCTCCGGGGCCTCCTACGAGCAGTACTTC
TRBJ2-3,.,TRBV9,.,CASSPDLTATDTQYF,TGTGCCAGCAGCCCAGACCTGACAGCCACAGATACGCAGTATTTT
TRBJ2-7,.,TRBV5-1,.,CASSLNSLGEQYF,TGCGCCAGCAGCTTGAACAGCCTCGGAGAGCAGTACTTC
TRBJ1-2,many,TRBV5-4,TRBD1,CASSGGQGNYGYTF,TGTGCCAGCAGCGGTGGACAGGGTAACTATGGCTACACCTTC
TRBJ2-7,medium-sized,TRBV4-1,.,CASSQDEGSFYEQYF,TGCGCCAGCAGCCAAGATGAGGGGTCTTTTTACGAGCAGTACTTC
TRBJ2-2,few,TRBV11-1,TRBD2,CASSGGTSGNTGELFF,TGTGCCAGCAGCGGTGGGACTAGCGGCAACACCGGGGAGCTGTTTTTT
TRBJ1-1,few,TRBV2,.,CASSPNGGLKAFF,TGTGCCAGCAGTCCCAACGGGGGACTGAAAGCTTTCTTT
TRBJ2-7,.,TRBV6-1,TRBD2,CASSERLAGAYEQYF,TGTGCCAGCAGTGAAAGACTAGCGGGAGCCTACGAGCAGTACTTC
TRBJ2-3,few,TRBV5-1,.,CASSLWGEVTDTQYF,TGCGCCAGCAGCTTGTGGGGAGAGGTCACAGATACGCAGTATTTT
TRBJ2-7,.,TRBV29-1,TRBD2,CSVAGTSGGLYEQYF,TGCAGCGTCGCTGGGACTAGCGGGGGACTCTACGAGCAGTACTTC
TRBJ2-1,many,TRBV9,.,CASSAIRDAQFF,TGTGCCAGCAGCGCAATCAGGGACGCGCAGTTCTTC
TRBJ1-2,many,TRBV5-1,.,CASSSEGLYGYTF,TGCGCCAGCAGTTCAGAGGGGCTGTATGGCTACACCTTC
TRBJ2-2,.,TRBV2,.,CASSAKANTGELFF,TGTGCCAGCAGTGCCAAGGCGAACACCGGGGAGCTGTTTTTT
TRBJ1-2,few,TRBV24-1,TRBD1,CATSDSGTGSRGYTF,TGTGCCACCAGTGATAGTGGGACAGGGTCTCGGGGCTACACCTTC
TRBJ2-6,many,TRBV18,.,CASSERGSGANVLTF,TGTGCCAGCTCAGAGAGGGGGTCAGGGGCCAACGTCCTGACTTTC
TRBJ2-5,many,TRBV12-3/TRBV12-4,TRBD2,CASSLGLAETQYF,TGTGCCAGCAGTTTAGGACTAGCGGAGACCCAGTACTTC
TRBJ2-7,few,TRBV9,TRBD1,CASSKTGAPYEQYF,TGTGCCAGCAGCAAGACAGGGGCTCCATACGAGCAGTACTTC
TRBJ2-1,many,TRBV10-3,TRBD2,CAISVTSGGDEQFF,TGTGCCATCAGTGTAACTAGCGGGGGGGATGAGCAGTTCTTC
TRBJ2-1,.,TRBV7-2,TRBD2,CASSSKAGSSYNEQFF,TGTGCCAGCAGCTCAAAAGCGGGGAGCTCCTACAATGAGCAGTTCTTC
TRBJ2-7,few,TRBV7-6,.,CASSPQFPDTGWGEQYF,TGTGCCAGCAGCCCCCAATTTCCGGACACGGGGTGGGGCGAGCAGTACTTC
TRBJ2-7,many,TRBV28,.,CASGGLSYEQYF,TGTGCCAGCGGCGGGCTTTCCTACGAGCAGTACTTC
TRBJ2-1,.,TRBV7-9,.,CASSLLGTRGFNEQFF,TGTGCCAGCAGCCTCCTGGGGACCAGGGGCTTCAATGAGCAGTTCTTC
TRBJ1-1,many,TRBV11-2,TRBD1,CASSSRGENTEAFF,TGTGCCAGCAGCTCCAGGGGGGAGAACACTGAAGCTTTCTTT
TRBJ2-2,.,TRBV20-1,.,CSAPEPGATGELFF,TGCAGTGCCCCAGAGCCGGGGGCCACCGGGGAGCTGTTTTTT
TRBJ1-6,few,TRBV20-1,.,CSARDRKGAHSPLHF,TGCAGTGCTAGAGATCGAAAGGGTGCACATTCACCCCTCCACTTT
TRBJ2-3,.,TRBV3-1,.,CASSQGVRALDTQYF,TGTGCCAGCAGCCAAGGTGTAAGGGCGCTCGATACGCAGTATTTT
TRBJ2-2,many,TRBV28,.,CASSLGQITGELFF,TGTGCCAGCAGTTTAGGTCAGATCACCGGGGAGCTGTTTTTT
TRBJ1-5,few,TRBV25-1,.,CASSTQGEPQHF,TGTGCCAGCAGTACCCAGGGTGAGCCCCAGCATTTT
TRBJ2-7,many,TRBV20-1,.,CSAQRPTQGFSYEQYF,TGCAGTGCTCAGCGCCCAACACAGGGTTTCTCCTACGAGCAGTACTTC
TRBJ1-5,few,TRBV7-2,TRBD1,CASSLTGASSQPQHF,TGTGCCAGCAGCTTGACAGGGGCCAGCAGTCAGCCCCAGCATTTT
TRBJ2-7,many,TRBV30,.,CAWSEYLRTGYSYEQYF,TGTGCCTGGAGTGAATACCTAAGGACGGGGTACTCCTACGAGCAGTACTTC
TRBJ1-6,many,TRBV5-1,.,CASSLDATAGRSPLHF,TGCGCCAGCAGCTTGGACGCTACAGCAGGACGGTCACCCCTCCACTTT
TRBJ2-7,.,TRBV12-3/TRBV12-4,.,CASSRRGRRSYEQYF,TGTGCCAGCAGCCGACGGGGGCGACGGAGCTACGAGCAGTACTTC
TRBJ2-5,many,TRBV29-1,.,CSVDVADLAEIQYF,TGCAGCGTTGATGTAGCGGATTTGGCAGAGATCCAGTACTTC